Below, 22 T cell receptor beta chains from the same sample are listed, as sequenced in a study of blood T cell repertoires in COVID-19. Some clones are missing from TCRdb's copy, which holds only in-frame ones; the method was immunoSEQ multiplex PCR. The sample has a few hundred thousand clones; more than 75% are singletons. Input material: PBMCs or T cells enriched from blood (not recorded which). The receptor source for this set is a woman in her thirties who had recovered from COVID-19.

This rearrangement joins TRBV4-1 to TRBJ2-7, with 9 bases aligning to TRBD1. The CDR3 length is 16 residues. The junction had 10 bases not matched to a gene; V was cut back by 4 bases and J by 3 bases. The germline gives CDR1 MGHRA, CDR2 YSYEKL. The CDR3 region has the DNA TGCGCCAGCAGCCTTCTCGGGACAGGGTCCTTCTACGAGCAGTACTTC. The encoded protein is CASSLLGTGSFYEQYF.

The genes are TRBV6-1 and TRBJ2-5, with TRBD2 as a possible D gene (6 bases). Deletions cut 0 bases from V and 5 bases from J, with 10 bases between. Germline loops: CDR1 MNHNS, CDR2 SASEGT. This CDR3 region has 14 residues. CDR3 amino acids: CASSEAGGAETQYF. The CDR3 nucleotides read TGTGCCAGCAGTGAAGCGGGGGGTGCGGAGACCCAGTACTTC.

J is TRBJ1-1 and V is TRBV6-5, with 8 positions matching TRBD1. The trim removed 6 bases at V and 4 bases at J, leaving 4 bases unmatched. Germline values: CDR1 MNHEY, CDR2 SVGAGI. The CDR3 consists of 13 residues. CDR3 nucleotides: TGTGCCAGCAGAAAAACAGGGGGCACTGAAGCTTTCTTT. Protein: CASRKTGGTEAFF.

The genes are TRBV11-2 and TRBJ2-7, with D possibly being TRBD1 (7 bases). With 1 base removed from V and 0 bases from J, the gap between germline ends came to 19 bases. Per germline, CDR1 SGHAT and CDR2 FQNNGV. The length of the CDR3 is 18 residues. This chain's CDR3 is CASSLAKRRGPSSYEQYF. The CDR3, as DNA: TGTGCCAGCAGCTTAGCCAAGAGGAGGGGGCCCAGCTCCTACGAGCAGTACTTC.

This chain uses TRBV27 with TRBJ1-5, with 7 bases lining up with TRBD1. Germline values: CDR1 MNHEY, CDR2 SMNVEV (reference sequence). The CDR3 length is 15 residues. After removal of 6 bases from V and 6 bases from J, the junction contained 11 bases not matched to a gene. The CDR3 DNA reads TGTGCCAGCAGCCGCGACAGGGTCTCGGGTCAGCCCCAGCATTTT. It codes for CASSRDRVSGQPQHF.

J is TRBJ2-2 and V is TRBV15, with a possible D match to TRBD2 (6 bases). Germline CDR1 LNHNV, CDR2 YYDKDF (reference sequence). V was trimmed by 3 bases and J by 1 base, leaving 9 bases between them. The CDR3 consists of 15 residues. Here the CDR3 reads CATSRAGRNTGELFF. CDR3 DNA: TGTGCCACCAGCAGGGCGGGACGGAACACCGGGGAGCTGTTTTTT.

V and J are TRBV6-2 or TRBV6-3 and TRBJ2-7; the D is unclear. This CDR3 spans 12 amino acids. Trimming stripped 5 bases from V and 4 bases from J, with 9 bases between. Germline-derived CDR1 and CDR2 are MNHEY and SVGEGT. This CDR3 reads CASSAGAYEQYF. The CDR3 region has the DNA TGTGCCAGCAGTGCCGGAGCTTACGAGCAGTACTTC.

The gene calls are TRBV7-8 and TRBJ2-7; no firm D call. The V gene's germline CDR1 is SGHVS and CDR2 FQNEAQ. The CDR3 contains 13 residues. Trimming shortened V by 0 bases and J by 3 bases, and 6 bases separated the two germline ends. DNA of the CDR3: TGTGCCAGCAGCTTAGCGGCAGGCTACGAGCAGTACTTC. Its translation: CASSLAAGYEQYF.

This clone showed up just a few times. The genes are TRBV10-3 and TRBJ1-3, with 8 positions matching TRBD1. Germline-derived CDR1 and CDR2 are ENHRY and SYGVKD. This CDR3 contains 16 residues. Trimming took 3 bases from V and 0 from J; bases not matched to a gene: 4. CDR3 nucleotides: TGTGCCATCAGTGACCGGACAGGGAACTCTGGAAACACCATATATTTT. It is translated as CAISDRTGNSGNTIYF.

The chain combines TRBV6-5 with TRBJ1-4; 12 bases agree with TRBD1. The germline CDR1 and CDR2 sequences are MNHEY and SVGAGI. This CDR3 region has 16 residues. Germline trimming cut 0 bases from V and 8 bases from J; bases unmatched to any gene: 4. CDR3 sequence: CASSYSKGTGGEKLFF. CDR3 nucleotide sequence: TGTGCCAGCAGTTACTCGAAAGGGACAGGGGGCGAAAAACTGTTTTTT.

V usage is TRBV18 and J usage is TRBJ2-3; 7 bases are shared with TRBD1. J lost 5 bases, V lost 0 bases, and 8 bases had no gene match. The CDR3 covers 16 residues. Per germline, CDR1 KGHSH and CDR2 LQKENI. The CDR3: CASSPPRQGRGDTQYF. For the CDR3, the DNA is TGTGCCAGCTCACCACCGAGACAGGGTCGAGGAGATACGCAGTATTTT.

The V gene is TRBV28, the J gene TRBJ1-5, with 7 bases aligning to TRBD1. Unmatched junction bases numbered 10, after V lost 6 bases and J lost 5 bases. Germline V gives CDR1 MDHEN, CDR2 SYDVKM. The CDR3 contains 15 residues. The CDR3 DNA is TGTGCCAGCAGCCCCGAAGGGCAGGGGGATCAGCCCCAGCATTTT. This codes for CASSPEGQGDQPQHF.

J is TRBJ2-2 and V is TRBV29-1; 7 nucleotides match TRBD1. Germline CDR1 and CDR2: SQVTM and ANQGSEA. J lost 4 bases, V lost 1 base, and 6 bases had no gene match. The CDR3 totals 15 residues. The CDR3 loop is CSVEVRQGTTGELFF. CDR3 coding DNA: TGCAGCGTTGAAGTCCGACAGGGCACCACCGGGGAGCTGTTTTTT.

This chain connects TRBV7-8 to TRBJ1-6; a weak D match, TRBD1 (6 bases). V dropped 2 bases and J dropped 4 bases, with 9 bases sitting between them. Germline V lookup: CDR1 SGHVS, CDR2 FQNEAQ. The CDR3 covers 15 residues. The CDR3 coding sequence is TGTGCCAGCAGCTTACAGGGGTCGTATAATTCACCCCTCCACTTT. Protein: CASSLQGSYNSPLHF.

V and J are TRBV12-3 or TRBV12-4 and TRBJ1-1; D is perhaps TRBD1 (5 bases). This CDR3 is 12 amino acids long. Trimming cost V 0 bases and J 8 bases, with 7 bases left between them. The CDR3 here is CASSLAAGEAFF. The CDR3 nucleotides are TGTGCCAGCAGTTTAGCGGCAGGGGAAGCTTTCTTT.

J is TRBJ1-5 and V is TRBV10-3, with 7 bases lining up with TRBD1. Germline CDR1 ENHRY, CDR2 SYGVKD. This CDR3 contains 15 residues. The trim removed 0 bases at V and 4 bases at J, leaving 3 bases unmatched. The CDR3 DNA follows: TGTGCCATCAGTGAGTCAGGGGACAGAAATCAGCCCCAGCATTTT. Protein: CAISESGDRNQPQHF.

The genes are TRBV27 and TRBJ1-6; D is perhaps TRBD1 (6 bases). V was cut by 6 bases and J by 0 bases, with 9 bases left in between. The germline CDR1 and CDR2 sequences are MNHEY and SMNVEV (reference sequence). The CDR3 has 15 amino acids. CDR3 residues: CASRQGSSYNSPLHF. The CDR3 DNA is TGTGCCAGCAGGCAGGGGAGCTCCTATAATTCACCCCTCCACTTT.

The V gene is TRBV7-9, the J gene TRBJ1-3, with 8 bases matching TRBD1. The J segment lost 8 bases and the V segment lost 5 bases, leaving 5 bases of the junction unmatched. This CDR3 has 13 amino acids. Germline CDR1 reads SEHNR; CDR2 reads FQNEAQ (reference sequence). This CDR3 reads CASSNRGVDTIYF. CDR3 DNA: TGTGCCAGCAGCAACAGGGGGGTGGACACCATATATTTT.

V is TRBV6-5 and J is TRBJ1-1, with D perhaps TRBD1 (6 bases). Trimming took 5 bases from V and 0 from J, leaving 7 bases between them. This CDR3 spans 13 amino acids. Per the germline V gene, CDR1 is MNHEY and CDR2 is SVGAGI. CDR3 region: CASSPGVNTEAFF. CDR3 bases: TGTGCCAGCAGTCCAGGGGTGAACACTGAAGCTTTCTTT.

This clone was detected once. The genes are TRBV7-2 and TRBJ1-1, with TRBD1 as a possible D gene (5 bases). V shed 5 bases and J shed 8 bases, with 21 bases lying between them. The CDR3 runs to 15 residues. Germline values: CDR1 SGHTA, CDR2 FQGNSA. The CDR3 nucleotides read TGTGCCAGCAGCCGCCCCGGGACTGCCACGGTCGAAGCTTTCTTT. Amino acid sequence: CASSRPGTATVEAFF.

J is TRBJ2-1 and V is TRBV27; D gene uncertain. This CDR3 comprises 14 residues. CDR1 and CDR2 from the germline V gene are MNHEY and SMNVEV (reference sequence). Trimming stripped 4 bases from V and 0 bases from J, with 7 bases between. The CDR3 loop is CASSSVASYNEQFF. CDR3 DNA sequence: TGTGCCAGCAGTTCGGTTGCCTCCTACAATGAGCAGTTCTTC.

The chain has TRBV9 and TRBJ2-5, with TRBD1 as a possible D gene (6 bases). CDR1 and CDR2 (germline): SGDLS, YYNGEE. This CDR3 region has 15 residues. Trimming shortened V by 0 bases and J by 4 bases, and 13 bases separated the two germline ends. The CDR3 DNA reads TGTGCCAGCAGCGTAGCGGACAGACGGGGAGAGACCCAGTACTTC. This sequence encodes CASSVADRRGETQYF.